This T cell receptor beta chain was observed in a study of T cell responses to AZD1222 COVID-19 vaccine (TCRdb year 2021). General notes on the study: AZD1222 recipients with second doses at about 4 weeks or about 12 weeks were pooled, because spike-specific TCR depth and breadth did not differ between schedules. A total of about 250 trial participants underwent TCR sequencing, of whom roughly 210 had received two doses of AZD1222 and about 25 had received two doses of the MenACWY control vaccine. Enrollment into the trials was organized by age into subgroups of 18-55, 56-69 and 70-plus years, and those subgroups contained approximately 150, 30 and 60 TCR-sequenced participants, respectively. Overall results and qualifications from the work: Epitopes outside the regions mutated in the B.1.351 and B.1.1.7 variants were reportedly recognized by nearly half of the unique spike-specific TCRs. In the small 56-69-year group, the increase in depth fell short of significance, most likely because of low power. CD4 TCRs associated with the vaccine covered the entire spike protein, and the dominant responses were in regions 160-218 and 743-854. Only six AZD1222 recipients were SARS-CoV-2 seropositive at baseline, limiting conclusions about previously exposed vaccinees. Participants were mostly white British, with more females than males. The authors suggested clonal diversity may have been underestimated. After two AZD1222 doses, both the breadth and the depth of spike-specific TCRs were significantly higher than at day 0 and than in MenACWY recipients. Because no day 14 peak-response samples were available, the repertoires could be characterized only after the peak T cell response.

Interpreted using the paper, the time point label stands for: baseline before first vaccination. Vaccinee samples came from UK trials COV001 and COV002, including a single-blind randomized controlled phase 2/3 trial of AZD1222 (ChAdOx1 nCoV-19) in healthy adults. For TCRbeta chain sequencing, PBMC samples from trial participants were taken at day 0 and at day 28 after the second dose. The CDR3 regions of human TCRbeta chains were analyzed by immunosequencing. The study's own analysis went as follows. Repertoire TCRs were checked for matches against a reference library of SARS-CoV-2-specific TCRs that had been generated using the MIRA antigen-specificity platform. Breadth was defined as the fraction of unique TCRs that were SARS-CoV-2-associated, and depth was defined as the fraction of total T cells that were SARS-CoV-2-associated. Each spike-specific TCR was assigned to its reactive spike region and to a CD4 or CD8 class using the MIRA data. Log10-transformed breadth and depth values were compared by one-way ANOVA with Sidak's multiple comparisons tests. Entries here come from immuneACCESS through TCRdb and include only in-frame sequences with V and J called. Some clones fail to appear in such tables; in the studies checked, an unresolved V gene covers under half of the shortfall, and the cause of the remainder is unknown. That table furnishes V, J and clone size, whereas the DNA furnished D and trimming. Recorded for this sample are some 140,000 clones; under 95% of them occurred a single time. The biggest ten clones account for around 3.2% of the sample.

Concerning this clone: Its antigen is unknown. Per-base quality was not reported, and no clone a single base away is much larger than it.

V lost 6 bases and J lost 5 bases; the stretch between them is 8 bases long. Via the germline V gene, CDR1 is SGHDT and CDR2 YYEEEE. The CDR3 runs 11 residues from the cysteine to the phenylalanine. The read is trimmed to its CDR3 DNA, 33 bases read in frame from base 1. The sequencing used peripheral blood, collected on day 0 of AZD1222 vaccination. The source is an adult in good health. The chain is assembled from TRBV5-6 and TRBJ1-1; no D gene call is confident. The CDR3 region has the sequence CASNRETEAFF. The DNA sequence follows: TGTGCCAGCAATCGGGAAACTGAAGCTTTCTTT.